The source of this TCR beta chain is a study of blood T cell repertoires in COVID-19. Study-wide context: Samples taken during acute and convalescent COVID-19 were collected in the United States, Italy and Spain. In each case, the material was cDNA or gDNA derived from T cells, B-cell-depleted T cells, or PBMCs.

This CDR3 region has 18 residues. V dropped 3 bases and J dropped 6; count of bases not matched to a gene: 16. CDR1 is LNHDA and CDR2 is SQIVND in the germline V gene (reference sequence). Original analysis: Researchers report that nucleated cell counts were estimated from reference gene primer amplification. Using immunoSEQ multiplex PCR, the repertoire was profiled, and TCRdb retains in-frame clones only, with some absent. V, J and clone size were drawn from that table, and D and trimming were deduced from the DNA. The data show under 300,000 clones, around 80% seen once. Sequencing was performed on peripheral blood. This TCR was sampled from a man older than 75 with acute or convalescent COVID-19. The V call is TRBV19, the J call TRBJ2-7, with 11 bases lining up with TRBD1. The CDR3: CASSISWTGGLLGAEQYF. CDR3 sequence (DNA): TGTGCCAGTAGTATTTCGTGGACAGGGGGCCTTTTAGGAGCCGAGCAGTACTTC.